This T cell receptor beta chain was identified in a study of Graves' ophthalmopathy and Graves' hyperthyroidism. Across the study: The blood sample was drawn at first diagnosis and before any treatment.

The CDR3 length is 17 residues. V lost 4 bases to trimming and J lost 0 bases; unmatched junction nucleotides: 4. Germline-derived CDR1 and CDR2 are SGHTA and FQGNSA. RNA transcripts provided the template for amplifying TCR beta CDR3 regions. HTBI-primed RT-PCR formed the first round, and a multiplex PCR formed the second. TCRdb itself ran the multiplex PCR reads through MiXCR, one entry per CDR3 protein. The sample has over 650,000 distinct CDR3 sequences, 35% to 50% seen once. This clonotype was counted ten times or more. This clonotype was sampled from an adult man with Graves' ophthalmopathy. The V and J genes are TRBV7-2 and TRBJ2-6; 9 bases map to TRBD1. Sequencing was done on a sample of peripheral blood. The CDR3 DNA is TGTGCCAGCAGCTGGACAGGGGCCGACTCTGGGGCCAACGTCCTGACTTTC. Amino acids: CASSWTGADSGANVLTF. The complete variable domain, with remaining parts taken from reference TRBV7-2 and TRBJ2-6, reads GAGVSQSPSNKVTEKGKDVELRCDPISGHTALYWYRQSLGQGLEFLIYFQGNSAPDKSGLPSDRFSAERTGGSVSTLTIQRTQQEDSAVYLCASSWTGADSGANVLTFGAGSRLTVL.